This is a list of T cell receptor beta chains from one sample in a study of blood T cells in healthy people across ages. Using its own MiXCR run on the 5' RACE reads, TCRdb lists one record per CDR3 protein. The table lists 800,000 or so distinct CDR3 sequences, 20% to 25% of them singletons, with roughly 3.8% in the top ten. The data also belong to a second study, concerning T cells of mothers and their children.

Specimen: blood. These receptors came from a boy between 10 and 17 years old in good health. CDR3s include the opening cysteine and the closing phenylalanine or tryptophan. The order of the fields is clone size, V gene, D gene, J gene, CDR3 DNA, CDR3 protein. A D gene is named only where the DNA matches it firmly. A row's size may be missing; if present it is once, few, many or a size class.

abundance: NA; v_gene: TRBV7-6; d_gene: NA; j_gene: TRBJ1-5; CDR3nt: TGTGCCAGCAGCGAATCAGGGGATATTCAGCCCCAGCATTTT; CDR3aa: CASSESGDIQPQHF
abundance: few; v_gene: TRBV28; d_gene: NA; j_gene: TRBJ2-4; CDR3nt: TGTGCCAGCAGTTCCTCTGAGGGTAGTGCCAAAAACATTCAGTACTTC; CDR3aa: CASSSSEGSAKNIQYF
abundance: few; v_gene: TRBV7-9; d_gene: TRBD2; j_gene: TRBJ2-2; CDR3nt: TGTGCCAGCAGCTTAGAGACTAGCGGGAGGTTTCCCACCGGGGAGCTGTTTTTT; CDR3aa: CASSLETSGRFPTGELFF
abundance: NA; v_gene: TRBV7-2; d_gene: TRBD2; j_gene: TRBJ2-4; CDR3nt: TGTGCCAGCAGCTTGGGGGGACTAGCGGGGACCAAAAACATTCAGTACTTC; CDR3aa: CASSLGGLAGTKNIQYF
abundance: few; v_gene: TRBV3-1; d_gene: NA; j_gene: TRBJ2-5; CDR3nt: TGTGCCAGCAGCCAAGGCCAGGTTACCCAAGAGACCCAGTACTTC; CDR3aa: CASSQGQVTQETQYF
abundance: NA; v_gene: TRBV5-1; d_gene: TRBD2; j_gene: TRBJ2-2; CDR3nt: TGCGCCAGCAGCGCTGGGACTAGCGGATCAAACACCGGGGAGCTGTTTTTT; CDR3aa: CASSAGTSGSNTGELFF
abundance: NA; v_gene: TRBV27; d_gene: NA; j_gene: TRBJ2-1; CDR3nt: TGTGCCAGCAGTTCTGGAGAGGATCACCCGGCCAATGAGCAGTTCTTC; CDR3aa: CASSSGEDHPANEQFF
abundance: NA; v_gene: TRBV21-1; d_gene: NA; j_gene: TRBJ2-3; CDR3nt: TGTGCCAGCTTGAATCCGGCTAGCGGGAGAGGAACAGATACGCAGTATTTT; CDR3aa: CASLNPASGRGTDTQYF
abundance: NA; v_gene: TRBV7-9; d_gene: NA; j_gene: TRBJ2-6; CDR3nt: TGTGCCAGCAGCTTATTAGGGGGACCTGGGGCCAACGTCCTGACTTTC; CDR3aa: CASSLLGGPGANVLTF
abundance: NA; v_gene: TRBV4-3; d_gene: NA; j_gene: TRBJ2-7; CDR3nt: TGCGCCAGCAGCCACCGATCCGGCGGGTTCGAGCAGTACTTC; CDR3aa: CASSHRSGGFEQYF
abundance: NA; v_gene: TRBV9; d_gene: NA; j_gene: TRBJ2-5; CDR3nt: TGTGCCAGCAGCGCGCGGCAGACTTACCAAGAGACCCAGTACTTC; CDR3aa: CASSARQTYQETQYF
abundance: few; v_gene: TRBV13; d_gene: NA; j_gene: TRBJ2-4; CDR3nt: TGTGCCAGCAGCTTAGAGGGAGTGAACATTCAGTACTTC; CDR3aa: CASSLEGVNIQYF
abundance: few; v_gene: TRBV19; d_gene: NA; j_gene: TRBJ2-7; CDR3nt: TGTGCCACCGAAGACACATCCTACGAGCAGTACTTC; CDR3aa: CATEDTSYEQYF
abundance: NA; v_gene: TRBV28; d_gene: NA; j_gene: TRBJ1-3; CDR3nt: TGTGCCAGCACCCATCGACAGCCTGGAAACACCATATATTTT; CDR3aa: CASTHRQPGNTIYF
abundance: few; v_gene: TRBV6-2/TRBV6-3; d_gene: NA; j_gene: TRBJ1-1; CDR3nt: TGTGCCAGCAGTTACTTTGCGACGAGAACAGGTGAAGCTTTCTTT; CDR3aa: CASSYFATRTGEAFF
abundance: few; v_gene: TRBV6-4; d_gene: NA; j_gene: TRBJ2-4; CDR3nt: TGTGCCAGCAAGGGGGGACTAACCAAAAACATTCAGTACTTC; CDR3aa: CASKGGLTKNIQYF
abundance: NA; v_gene: TRBV6-7; d_gene: NA; j_gene: TRBJ1-1; CDR3nt: TGTGCCAGCAGTTACTCGGACTGGAACACTGAAGCTTTCTTT; CDR3aa: CASSYSDWNTEAFF
abundance: NA; v_gene: TRBV11-2; d_gene: NA; j_gene: TRBJ2-7; CDR3nt: TGTGCCAGCAGAGCGGACTACTATTACGAGCAGTACTTC; CDR3aa: CASRADYYYEQYF
abundance: NA; v_gene: TRBV9; d_gene: NA; j_gene: TRBJ1-5; CDR3nt: TGTGCCAGCAGCGTAGGGGGGGATAGCAATCAGCCCCAGCATTTT; CDR3aa: CASSVGGDSNQPQHF
abundance: NA; v_gene: TRBV19; d_gene: TRBD1; j_gene: TRBJ2-1; CDR3nt: TGTGCCATAGGGCCAGGGGGCGCCTACAATGAGCAGTTCTTC; CDR3aa: CAIGPGGAYNEQFF
abundance: NA; v_gene: TRBV5-5; d_gene: NA; j_gene: TRBJ1-5; CDR3nt: TGTGCCAGCAGCTTGGTGACCGGGGGCGGGTATCAGCCCCAGCATTTT; CDR3aa: CASSLVTGGGYQPQHF
abundance: NA; v_gene: TRBV20-1; d_gene: NA; j_gene: TRBJ2-5; CDR3nt: TGCAGTGCTAGACGCCTCCTGGAGGAGACCCAGTACTTC; CDR3aa: CSARRLLEETQYF
abundance: few; v_gene: TRBV6-2/TRBV6-3; d_gene: NA; j_gene: TRBJ1-1; CDR3nt: TGTGCCAGCGGGGAGAGGGGCACTGAAGCTTTCTTT; CDR3aa: CASGERGTEAFF
abundance: few; v_gene: TRBV5-6; d_gene: NA; j_gene: TRBJ1-2; CDR3nt: TGTGCCAGCAGCGGGGAATCAGATGGCTACACCTTC; CDR3aa: CASSGESDGYTF
abundance: few; v_gene: TRBV25-1; d_gene: NA; j_gene: TRBJ1-6; CDR3nt: TGTGCCAGCATGTCCCGGGCCATAAATTCACCCCTCCACTTT; CDR3aa: CASMSRAINSPLHF
abundance: NA; v_gene: TRBV19; d_gene: NA; j_gene: TRBJ1-1; CDR3nt: TGTGCCAGTAGTCAAAACAGAGGGGCTTTCTTT; CDR3aa: CASSQNRGAFF